Below, 20 T cell receptor beta chains from the same sample are listed, as sequenced in a study of blood T cell repertoires in COVID-19. Only in-frame clones appear in the TCRdb table, and some are missing; sequencing was by immunoSEQ multiplex PCR. The repertoire includes over 95,000 clones, roughly 84% of them detected once, and more than 7% sits in the top ten. Sequencing used peripheral blood. Receptor source: a woman aged 70 to 79 who had recovered from COVID-19.

This chain connects TRBV10-3 to TRBJ2-7, with a possible D match to TRBD2 (7 bases). The CDR3 extends over 14 amino acids. V lost 8 bases to trimming and J lost 6 bases, with 20 bases between them. Germline CDR1 reads ENHRY; CDR2 reads SYGVKD. The CDR3 coding sequence is TGTGCCATCGGGGGGGGGCTAGCTGAGTTCGAGCAGTACTTC. It is translated as CAIGGGLAEFEQYF.

This chain uses TRBV11-3 with TRBJ2-3; 7 bases agree with TRBD2. V lost 1 base to trimming and J lost 3 bases; unmatched junction nucleotides: 1. CDR3 size: 14 residues. CDR1 is SGHNT, CDR2 YENEEA, per germline. In DNA, the CDR3 is TGTGCCAGCAGCTTAGCACTAGCGACAGATACGCAGTATTTT. Protein: CASSLALATDTQYF.

The gene calls are TRBV5-4 and TRBJ2-5; 8 positions agree with TRBD1. V shed 3 bases and J 4 bases; nucleotides not matched to a gene: 5. The CDR3 length is 14 residues. The germline gives CDR1 SGHNT, CDR2 YYREEE (reference sequence). CDR3 nucleotide sequence: TGTGCCAGCAGCTGGACGACAGGGGCAGAGACCCAGTACTTC. It is translated as CASSWTTGAETQYF.

This clone has a single count. This chain connects TRBV28 to TRBJ2-7, with 7 nucleotides matching TRBD1. CDR3 length equals 12 residues. Germline lookup yields CDR1 MDHEN and CDR2 SYDVKM. The J segment lost 1 base and the V segment lost 8 bases, leaving 2 bases of the junction unmatched. The CDR3 here is CASWGQSYEQYF. CDR3 sequence (DNA): TGTGCCAGCTGGGGACAGTCCTACGAGCAGTACTTC.

The CDR3 nucleotides are TGCGCCAGCAGCTGGGGGACAGGGCCCTACGAGCAGTACTTC. Its protein is CASSWGTGPYEQYF. V and J are TRBV5-1 and TRBJ2-7, with 9 bases matching TRBD1. V was pared by 3 bases and J by 2 bases, with 3 bases of the junction left unmatched. CDR1 and CDR2 (germline): SGHRS, YFSETQ. The CDR3 contains 14 residues.

This sequence joins TRBV7-2 and TRBJ2-1; D unresolved. Per germline, CDR1 SGHTA and CDR2 FQGNSA. V lost 5 bases to trimming and J lost 6 bases, with 11 bases between them. The CDR3 contains 13 residues. The CDR3 DNA follows: TGTGCCAGCAGCACCTCTACCCTCAATGAGCAGTTCTTC. It encodes CASSTSTLNEQFF.

J is TRBJ1-5 and V is TRBV18; TRBD1 agrees at 7 bases. The CDR3 runs to 15 residues. Trimming removed 5 bases from V and 4 bases from J; junction bases left unmatched: 8. The V gene's germline CDR1 is KGHSH and CDR2 LQKENI. CDR3 in DNA: TGTGCCAGCTCAACCCTTGACAGGGATAATCAGCCCCAGCATTTT. Translation gives CASSTLDRDNQPQHF.

This clone was seen more than once but under ten times. The chain carries TRBV30 and TRBJ1-4; 7 bases agree with TRBD1. Germline values: CDR1 GTSNPN, CDR2 SVGIG (reference sequence). The CDR3 totals 13 residues. V shed 0 bases and J 13 bases; nucleotides not matched to a gene: 8. CDR3 sequence reads: CAWSVNSDRRLFF. CDR3 nucleotides: TGTGCCTGGAGTGTGAACTCGGACAGGAGACTGTTTTTT.

The V call is TRBV19, the J call TRBJ1-5, with a tentative D call TRBD1 (5 bases). CDR1 is LNHDA and CDR2 is SQIVND in the germline V gene (reference sequence). This CDR3 is built from 15 residues. V gave up 6 bases and J gave up 5 bases, with 17 bases separating them. Written as DNA, the CDR3 is TGTGCCAGTAGACCGCCCAGAGTAGGGGATCAGCCCCAGCATTTT. Protein product: CASRPPRVGDQPQHF.

This sequence joins TRBV6-5 and TRBJ2-3; the D is unclear. V lost 6 bases and J lost 6, with 19 bases in between. CDR3 length: 15 residues. The V gene's germline CDR1 is MNHEY and CDR2 SVGAGI. DNA for the CDR3: TGTGCCAGCAGCAGCAGGCTTCAGTATCGGGATACGCAGTATTTT. Its protein is CASSSRLQYRDTQYF.

This rearrangement joins TRBV9 to TRBJ1-1; D call uncertain. Trimming left V 10 bases short and J 1 base short, with 14 bases between. Germline CDR1 is SGDLS and CDR2 is YYNGEE. This CDR3 comprises 13 residues. The CDR3 bases are TGTGCCCCTTTTGGGAGGGCGAACACTGAAGCTTTCTTT. Its protein product is CAPFGRANTEAFF.

The CDR3 DNA follows: TGTGCCAGCAGGCGTAAAACGGAGGGTCGAGCTTTCTTT. Translated: CASRRKTEGRAFF. V is TRBV9 and J is TRBJ1-1, with no clear D. With 5 bases removed from V and 10 bases from J, the gap between germline ends came to 18 bases. This CDR3 comprises 13 residues. Germline V CDR1 and CDR2: SGDLS, YYNGEE.

The chain uses TRBV27 and TRBJ2-2; weak D call: TRBD1 (6 bases). CDR1 is MNHEY, CDR2 SMNVEV, per germline (reference sequence). V lost 6 bases and J 2 bases, leaving 10 bases between the germline ends. This CDR3 is built from 14 residues. CDR3 sequence (DNA): TGTGCCAGCAGCCGCAGGGGAAACACCGGGGAGCTGTTTTTT. It encodes CASSRRGNTGELFF.

The chain carries TRBV19 and TRBJ2-2, with 8 nucleotides matching TRBD2. J gave up 2 bases and V 2 bases, and 7 bases lay outside the gene matches. The CDR3 has 17 residues. From germline, CDR1 is LNHDA and CDR2 SQIVND (reference sequence). In DNA form, the CDR3 reads TGTGCCAGTAGTATATTGGGTCTAGCGGGTAACACCGGGGAGCTGTTTTTT. Amino acids: CASSILGLAGNTGELFF.

The genes are TRBV10-3 and TRBJ1-2; D might be TRBD1 (5 bases). The CDR3 loop spans 14 amino acids. Germline lookup yields CDR1 ENHRY and CDR2 SYGVKD. Trimming removed 5 bases from V and 3 bases from J, with 13 bases in between. As DNA, the CDR3 is TGTGCCATCAGTAAACAGGTTAGGGACTATGGCTACACCTTC. This encodes CAISKQVRDYGYTF.

Here the CDR3 reads CAIREGQGNIQYF. DNA for the CDR3: TGTGCCATCAGGGAGGGACAGGGGAACATTCAGTACTTC. V is TRBV10-3 and J is TRBJ2-4; the match to TRBD1 covers 10 bases. V lost 6 bases, J lost 7 bases, and 3 bases stayed unmatched. This CDR3 spans 13 amino acids. Germline values: CDR1 ENHRY, CDR2 SYGVKD.

This clone came up once. This rearrangement joins TRBV5-1 to TRBJ1-1, with 10 bases that match TRBD1. J gave up 10 bases and V 4 bases, and 7 bases lay outside the gene matches. This CDR3 has 13 amino acids. The germline V gene has CDR1 SGHRS and CDR2 YFSETQ. DNA for the CDR3: TGCGCCAGCAGCCCTCCCGGGACAGGGGTAGCTTTCTTT. This encodes CASSPPGTGVAFF.

The chain carries TRBV5-4 and TRBJ2-2; D is unclear. The CDR3 loop spans 15 amino acids. V lost 4 bases, J lost 2 bases, and 12 bases lay in between. Germline V gene lookup returns CDR1 SGHNT and CDR2 YYREEE (reference sequence). As DNA, the CDR3 is TGTGCCAGCAGCACCGCCGGGTTTAACACCGGGGAGCTGTTTTTT. Amino acid sequence: CASSTAGFNTGELFF.

This rearrangement joins TRBV7-2 to TRBJ2-2, with D possibly matching TRBD2 (5 bases). V was cut by 1 base and J by 3 bases, with 9 bases left in between. The germline gives CDR1 SGHTA, CDR2 FQGNSA. The CDR3 extends over 15 amino acids. The CDR3 here is CASSLVAWHTGELFF. DNA of the CDR3: TGTGCCAGCAGCTTAGTAGCGTGGCACACCGGGGAGCTGTTTTTT.

V and J are TRBV6-5 and TRBJ2-7, with 9 bases aligning to TRBD2. Germline values: CDR1 MNHEY, CDR2 SVGAGI. The CDR3 loop spans 16 amino acids. V shed 4 bases and J 2 bases; nucleotides not matched to a gene: 9. The CDR3 region has the DNA TGTGCCAGCAGTTCGCCCTATAGCGGGAGTCCCTACGAGCAGTACTTC. The encoded protein is CASSSPYSGSPYEQYF.